This T cell receptor (beta chain) was captured by sequencing in a study of blood T cell repertoires in COVID-19. As for the study in general: T cells, B-cell-depleted T cells, or PBMCs supplied cDNA or gDNA.

The CDR3 extends over 16 amino acids. Germline loops: CDR1 SNHLY, CDR2 FYNNEI. V dropped 6 bases and J dropped 2 bases, with 17 bases sitting between them. Repertoires were generated with immunoSEQ multiplex PCR, while TCRdb's copy carries only in-frame clones and drops some. The repertoire holds 330,000 or so clones, with around nine tenths as singletons. Among Cohort 3 donors, those recovered had two negative PCRs, clearance, or symptom resolution. This clone has only a few counts. The origin of this receptor is a man in his thirties or forties who had recovered from COVID-19. The chain couples TRBV2 to TRBJ1-5; the D is unclear. Sequenced: PBMCs or T cells enriched from blood (not recorded which). CDR3 sequence reads: CASSPGLEMGNQPQHF. In DNA form, the CDR3 reads TGTGCCAGCAGCCCCGGTTTGGAGATGGGCAATCAGCCCCAGCATTTT.